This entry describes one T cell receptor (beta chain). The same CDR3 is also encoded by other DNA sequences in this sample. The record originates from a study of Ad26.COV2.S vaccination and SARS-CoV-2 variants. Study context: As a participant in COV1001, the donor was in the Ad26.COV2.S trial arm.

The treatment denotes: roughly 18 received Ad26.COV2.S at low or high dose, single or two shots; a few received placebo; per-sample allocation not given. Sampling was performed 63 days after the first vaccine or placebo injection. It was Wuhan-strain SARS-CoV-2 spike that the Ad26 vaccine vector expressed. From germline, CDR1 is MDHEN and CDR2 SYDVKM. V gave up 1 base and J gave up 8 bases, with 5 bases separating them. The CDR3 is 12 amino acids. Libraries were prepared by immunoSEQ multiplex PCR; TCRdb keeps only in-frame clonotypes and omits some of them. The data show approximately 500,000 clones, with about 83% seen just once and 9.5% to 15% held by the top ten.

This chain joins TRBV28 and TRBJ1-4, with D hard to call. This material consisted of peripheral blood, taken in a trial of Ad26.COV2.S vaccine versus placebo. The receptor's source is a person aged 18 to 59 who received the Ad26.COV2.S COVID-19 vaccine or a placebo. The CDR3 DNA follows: TGTGCCAGCAGTTTATCGGGCGAAAAACTGTTTTTT. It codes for CASSLSGEKLFF.